This T cell receptor beta chain was recorded in a study of a mutant IDH1 vaccine in newly diagnosed glioma. Across the whole study: All eight of the vaccinations patients received fell in weeks 1, 3, 5, 7, 11, 15, 19 and 23. Radiotherapy, temozolomide, or both had been given previously, and both were given to most.

Only in-frame clones appear in the TCRdb table, and some are missing; sequencing was by immunoSEQ multiplex PCR. Counted here are some 120,000 clones, 80% occurring once; the ten biggest clones make up under 7%. In regard to this clone: Its antigen remains unknown.

Time point: week 11, during vaccination. It was 300 ug of mutant IDH1 20-mer peptide that made up each vaccine dose, given with topical imiquimod. Donors had new WHO grade 3 or 4 IDH1-mutant, ATRX-lost astrocytomas. This receptor was taken from a man in his forties with glioma. Sequenced here: PBMCs, sampled from a glioma patient whose treatment included an IDH1 peptide vaccine.

CDR3 sequence reads: CASSSLNLGTENEKLFF. The CDR3 coding sequence is TGTGCCAGCAGTTCTCTCAACCTGGGGACGGAAAATGAAAAACTGTTTTTT. The rearrangement uses TRBV28 and TRBJ1-4; TRBD1 is a possible D gene (5 bases). The CDR3 sequence is 17 residues long. V was shortened by 4 bases and J by 5 bases, with 20 bases between the two germline ends. Germline CDR1 is MDHEN and CDR2 is SYDVKM.